The rows below give T cell receptor beta chains drawn from one sample of a study of T cell responses to AZD1222 COVID-19 vaccine. Here immunoSEQ multiplex PCR was the method, and the copy in TCRdb shows in-frame clones only, minus some. Of some 140,000 clones listed, around 84% are singletons. The sample here was peripheral blood, taken on day 0 of AZD1222 vaccination. These receptors all come from an adult in good health. Both conserved end residues are part of each CDR3. The D gene is left open where the match is weak. Clone size is stated in some rows and not others, as once, few, many or a class when expanded.

j_call clone_size v_call d_call cdr3_nt cdr3_aa
TRBJ2-2 - TRBV5-1 TRBD1 TGCGCCAGCAGCCCCGGACAGGGGGAGTTCACCGGGGAGCTGTTTTTT CASSPGQGEFTGELFF
TRBJ1-5 - TRBV18 - TGTGCCAGCTCACCAGGGGGCCCTAGAGGGAGCAATCAGCCCCAGCATTTT CASSPGGPRGSNQPQHF
TRBJ2-1 - TRBV3-1/TRBV3-2 - TGTGCCAGCAGCCTAGGTGGGAGACAATACAATGAGCAGTTCTTC CASSLGGRQYNEQFF
TRBJ1-4 - TRBV9 - TGTGCCAGCAGCGTTGGGTCCCCCACAACTAATGAAAAACTGTTTTTT CASSVGSPTTNEKLFF
TRBJ1-4 - TRBV27 TRBD1 TGTGCCAGCAGTTTCCGTGACAGGGGGGTTGAAAAACTGTTTTTT CASSFRDRGVEKLFF
TRBJ1-2 - TRBV6-1 - TGTGCCAGCAGTGAGGACTATAGACCCTTGCACTATGGCTACACCTTC CASSEDYRPLHYGYTF
TRBJ1-2 - TRBV27 TRBD1 TGTGCCAGCAGTCGCACGCCCGGGGACAGAGTAGGGGGCTACACCTTC CASSRTPGDRVGGYTF
TRBJ1-2 - TRBV5-6 TRBD1 TGTGCCAGCAGCCCCGGGGACAGGTGGATAGCCTATGGCTACACCTTC CASSPGDRWIAYGYTF
TRBJ2-5 - TRBV18 - TGTGCCAGCTCACGAGGGCAAGAGACCCAGTACTTC CASSRGQETQYF
TRBJ2-1 - TRBV19 TRBD2 TGTGCCAGTAGTCCCGGGGGGTTACCCTACAATGAGCAGTTCTTC CASSPGGLPYNEQFF
TRBJ1-2 once TRBV28 - TGTGCCTCATACAGGTCCTCCTATGGCTACACCTTC CASYRSSYGYTF
TRBJ1-2 - TRBV29-1 - TGCAGCGTTGAAGGGAGCATCGGGGTTGGCTACACCTTC CSVEGSIGVGYTF
TRBJ1-1 few TRBV5-4 - TGTGCCAGCAGCTTGGGTGTCGGGGCTGAAGCTTTCTTT CASSLGVGAEAFF
TRBJ1-1 - TRBV18 - TGTGCCAGCTCACCCACGGCAGGGGCGATGAACACTGAAGCTTTCTTT CASSPTAGAMNTEAFF